These 22 T cell receptor beta chains came from one sample sequenced in a study of OX40 agonist ivuxolimab in advanced cancers. The assay was immunoSEQ multiplex PCR, and TCRdb's table has in-frame clones only and misses some. The sample contains some 69,000 clones, 80% of which appear only once. The source material was CD4+ or CD8+ T cells sorted from blood, sampled in a trial of the OX40 agonist ivuxolimab. Receptors were obtained from an adult with an advanced solid tumor such as melanoma, head and neck, liver or kidney cancer.

The rearrangement uses TRBV7-9 and TRBJ2-7; TRBD1 might be the D (6 bases). Trimming pared 4 bases from V and 5 bases from J, leaving 12 bases between. Germline assignment: CDR1 SEHNR and CDR2 FQNEAQ (reference sequence). The CDR3 totals 13 residues. The CDR3 DNA is TGTGCCAGCAGCTCTACAGGGCCCCACGAGCAGTACTTC. Translated: CASSSTGPHEQYF. Combining the CDR3 with reference TRBV7-9 and TRBJ2-7 gives the whole variable domain DTGVSQNPRHKITKRGQNVTFRCDPISEHNRLYWYRQTLGQGPEFLTYFQNEAQLEKSRLLSDRFSAERPKGSFSTLEIQRTEQGDSAMYLCASSSTGPHEQYFGPGTRLTVT.

This clone was detected once. The chain joins TRBV7-9 to TRBJ1-2, with a possible D match to TRBD1 (6 bases). The CDR3 consists of 12 residues. CDR1 SEHNR and CDR2 FQNEAQ come from the germline V gene (reference sequence). V was shortened by 5 bases and J by 6 bases, with 10 bases between the two germline ends. CDR3 protein: CASSSAGDGYTF. CDR3 nucleotides: TGTGCCAGCAGCAGTGCAGGGGATGGCTACACCTTC.

The chain couples TRBV5-6 to TRBJ1-2, with 10 bases lining up with TRBD1. The CDR3 extends over 16 amino acids. CDR1 and CDR2 (germline): SGHDT, YYEEEE. The V and J ends lost 4 bases and 4 bases, in that order; junction bases with no gene match: 10. CDR3 amino acids: CASSGSGTGDGYGYTF. CDR3 nucleotide sequence: TGTGCCAGCAGCGGATCCGGGACAGGGGACGGCTATGGCTACACCTTC.

This clone was seen ten or more times. V is TRBV28 and J is TRBJ2-7; D gene uncertain. Germline assignment: CDR1 MDHEN and CDR2 SYDVKM. With 3 bases removed from V and 6 bases from J, the gap between germline ends came to 6 bases. CDR3 length: 11 amino acids. CDR3 sequence (DNA): TGTGCCAGCAGTTTCAGGCTCGAGCAGTACTTC. It encodes CASSFRLEQYF.

V usage is TRBV19 and J usage is TRBJ1-1; D is possibly TRBD1 (5 bases). The CDR3 has 15 amino acids. Germline V gene lookup returns CDR1 LNHDA and CDR2 SQIVND (reference sequence). Trimming cost V 2 bases and J 11 bases, with 21 bases left between them. This CDR3 reads CASSIWGSVAEWAFF. Here the CDR3 DNA reads TGTGCCAGTAGTATATGGGGCTCAGTTGCCGAATGGGCTTTCTTT.

The genes are TRBV9 and TRBJ2-1, with 12 bases lining up with TRBD2. The germline CDR1 and CDR2 sequences are SGDLS and YYNGEE. This CDR3 contains 14 residues. V shed 3 bases and J 9 bases; nucleotides not matched to a gene: 4. CDR3 residues: CASSETSGSFEQFF. CDR3 in DNA: TGTGCCAGCAGCGAGACTAGCGGGAGCTTTGAGCAGTTCTTC.

The chain joins TRBV12-5 to TRBJ2-2; D possibly corresponds to TRBD2 (6 bases). CDR1 is LGHNT and CDR2 is FRNRAP in the germline V gene. Trimming removed 6 bases at V and 6 bases at J, with 23 bases between. This CDR3 spans 17 amino acids. The CDR3 reads CASGQSLGRGEAGELFF. In DNA form, the CDR3 reads TGTGCTAGTGGCCAGAGCCTGGGACGTGGGGAGGCCGGGGAGCTGTTTTTT.

Here the CDR3 DNA reads TGTGCCAGCAGTGGGGACAGGGGAACTGAAGCTTTCTTT. The encoded protein is CASSGDRGTEAFF. This chain uses TRBV2 with TRBJ1-1, with TRBD1 matching over 10 bases. V was pared by 4 bases and J by 5 bases, with 1 base of the junction left unmatched. CDR3 length equals 13 residues. Per germline, CDR1 SNHLY and CDR2 FYNNEI.

By share, this clone counts as medium-sized. The chain carries TRBV6-5 and TRBJ1-1; no reliable D call. The CDR3 spans 14 residues. The germline gives CDR1 MNHEY, CDR2 SVGAGI. The V and J ends lost 6 bases and 5 bases respectively, with 16 bases between them. The CDR3 is CASSPTGKRTEAFF. The CDR3 DNA follows: TGTGCCAGCAGCCCAACGGGCAAGAGGACTGAAGCTTTCTTT.

This sequence joins TRBV6-1 and TRBJ2-7, with a possible D match to TRBD2 (7 bases). The V gene's germline CDR1 is MNHNS and CDR2 SASEGT. V lost 7 bases to trimming and J lost 6 bases, with 16 bases between them. The CDR3 is 13 amino acids. In DNA form, the CDR3 reads TGTGCCAGCACCCTTAGGGGGGGTGGCGAGCAGTACTTC. It yields the protein CASTLRGGGEQYF.

This chain joins TRBV7-8 and TRBJ2-5, with 10 nucleotides matching TRBD2. This CDR3 is 16 amino acids long. Looked up from germline, CDR1 is SGHVS and CDR2 is FQNEAQ. The ends lost 1 base at V and 5 bases at J; junction bases unmatched: 7. The CDR3 protein is CASSLDLAGALETQYF. The DNA of the CDR3 is TGTGCCAGCAGCTTAGATCTAGCGGGAGCCCTCGAGACCCAGTACTTC.

The chain employs TRBV6-6 and TRBJ2-7; tentative D call: TRBD2 (5 bases). Germline CDR1 and CDR2: MNHNY and SVGAGI (reference sequence). This CDR3 contains 13 residues. V was pared by 7 bases and J by 3 bases, with 13 bases between. The CDR3 loop reads CASNTGLHYEQYF. CDR3 nucleotides: TGTGCCAGCAACACCGGACTTCACTACGAGCAGTACTTC.

This chain connects TRBV5-4 to TRBJ2-2, with 16 nucleotides matching TRBD2. The V gene end was trimmed by 4 bases and the J gene end by 3 bases; junction bases not matched to a gene: 6. Germline loops: CDR1 SGHNT, CDR2 YYREEE (reference sequence). The CDR3 has 18 amino acids. The CDR3 here is CASSLGTSGRAYTGELFF. The CDR3 DNA reads TGTGCCAGCAGCCTAGGGACTAGCGGGAGGGCCTACACCGGGGAGCTGTTTTTT.

The rearrangement joins TRBV6-6 to TRBJ2-3; a possible D gene is TRBD2 (5 bases). CDR1 and CDR2 from the germline V gene are MNHNY and SVGAGI (reference sequence). The CDR3 has 15 amino acids. Deletions cut 5 bases from V and 3 bases from J, with 15 bases between. CDR3 coding DNA: TGTGCCAGCAGTCCTCGCGGGTTCGGGACAGATACGCAGTATTTT. As protein: CASSPRGFGTDTQYF.

The chain combines TRBV5-1 with TRBJ2-7; 9 bases are a match to TRBD2. Germline V gene lookup returns CDR1 SGHRS and CDR2 YFSETQ. CDR3 length equals 15 residues. V was pared by 5 bases and J by 3 bases, with 9 bases of the junction left unmatched. The CDR3: CASSFETSGVYEQYF. The CDR3, as DNA: TGCGCCAGCAGTTTTGAGACTAGCGGAGTCTACGAGCAGTACTTC.

In this sample, this clone turned up a few times. The CDR3: CASSASGANTEAFF. The CDR3 DNA is TGTGCCAGTAGTGCCTCCGGGGCGAACACTGAAGCTTTCTTT. The chain uses TRBV19 and TRBJ1-1; weak D call: TRBD1 (5 bases). This CDR3 region has 14 residues. The V gene lost 5 bases and the J gene lost 1 base, with 11 bases spanning the gap. Germline CDR1 is LNHDA and CDR2 is SQIVND (reference sequence).

V gene TRBV28 combines with J gene TRBJ2-7, with D tentatively TRBD1 (5 bases). The CDR3 runs to 13 residues. CDR1 and CDR2 (germline): MDHEN, SYDVKM. V dropped 3 bases and J dropped 3 bases, with 9 bases sitting between them. The CDR3 reads CASSFNRIYEQYF. DNA of the CDR3: TGTGCCAGCAGTTTCAACAGGATCTACGAGCAGTACTTC.

V and J are TRBV29-1 and TRBJ2-1, with TRBD2 matching 7 bases. This CDR3 spans 13 amino acids. V gave up 7 bases and J gave up 8 bases; unmatched junction bases: 11. Germline V CDR1 and CDR2: SQVTM, ANQGSEA. The CDR3 protein is CSAVGGSVHEQFF. The DNA for the CDR3 is TGCAGCGCTGTTGGCGGGAGCGTCCATGAGCAGTTCTTC.

In this sample, this clone turned up a few times. This chain uses TRBV5-1 with TRBJ2-7, with 11 bases lining up with TRBD2. Losses at the gene ends were 6 bases for V and 7 bases for J; bases not matched to a gene: 12. CDR3 length: 15 amino acids. Germline-derived CDR1 and CDR2 are SGHRS and YFSETQ. In nucleotides, the CDR3 is TGCGCCAGCACCGACGGACTAGCGGGTATGAGGGAGCAGTACTTC. Its protein product is CASTDGLAGMREQYF.

The chain links TRBV7-9 to TRBJ2-2; D is uncertain. Germline V gene sequence: CDR1 SEHNR, CDR2 FQNEAQ (reference sequence). The length of the CDR3 is 14 residues. Trimming removed 0 bases at V and 8 bases at J, with 10 bases between. The CDR3 region has the DNA TGTGCCAGCAGCTTAGCGAGGACGGCTGGGGAGCTGTTTTTT. This codes for CASSLARTAGELFF.

V gene TRBV10-3 combines with J gene TRBJ2-1, with D perhaps TRBD2 (6 bases). The CDR3 sequence is 14 residues long. The ends were cut back, 3 bases at V and 8 bases at J, with 14 bases in the middle. Germline V gene lookup returns CDR1 ENHRY and CDR2 SYGVKD. CDR3 protein: CAISDRGTSDEQFF. The CDR3 nucleotides are TGTGCCATCAGTGATCGGGGGACGTCCGATGAGCAGTTCTTC.

This CDR3 reads CASSSTGSYEQYF. The DNA for the CDR3 is TGCGCCAGCAGCTCGACAGGGTCCTACGAGCAGTACTTC. The rearrangement links TRBV5-1 to TRBJ2-7, with 7 nucleotides matching TRBD1. CDR3 size: 13 residues. Germline CDR1 reads SGHRS; CDR2 reads YFSETQ. The V and J ends lost 3 bases and 1 base, in that order; junction bases with no gene match: 1. The whole variable domain, remainder taken from reference TRBV5-1 and TRBJ2-7, is KAGVTQTPRYLIKTRGQQVTLSCSPISGHRSVSWYQQTPGQGLQFLFEYFSETQRNKGNFPGRFSGRQFSNSRSEMNVSTLELGDSALYLCASSSTGSYEQYFGPGTRLTVT.